This T cell receptor (beta chain) comes out of a study of blood T cell repertoires in COVID-19. Background on the study: Recovery among Cohort 3 donors was established by two negative PCRs, clearance, or symptom resolution. Samples taken during acute and convalescent COVID-19 were collected in the United States, Italy and Spain.

The protocol was immunoSEQ multiplex PCR, while the TCRdb copy is restricted to in-frame clones and leaves out a portion. The table lists around 300,000 clones, 88% of them singletons, with approximately 2% in the top ten. Which cohort a participant joined came from the clinical history participants gave. V was cut by 4 bases and J by 7 bases, with 12 bases left in between. The CDR3 sequence is 13 residues long. Looked up from germline, CDR1 is SGHDT and CDR2 is YYEEEE. Material: PBMCs or T cells enriched from blood (not recorded which). The clonotype comes from a woman aged 60-70 years in a cohort exposed to, infected with or recovered from COVID-19 (not recorded which). The chain is built from TRBV5-6 and TRBJ1-5, with D tentatively TRBD1 (6 bases). The CDR3 DNA is TGTGCCAGCAGCCGTGGGACACTCCAGCCCCAGCATTTT. Translated, it gives CASSRGTLQPQHF.